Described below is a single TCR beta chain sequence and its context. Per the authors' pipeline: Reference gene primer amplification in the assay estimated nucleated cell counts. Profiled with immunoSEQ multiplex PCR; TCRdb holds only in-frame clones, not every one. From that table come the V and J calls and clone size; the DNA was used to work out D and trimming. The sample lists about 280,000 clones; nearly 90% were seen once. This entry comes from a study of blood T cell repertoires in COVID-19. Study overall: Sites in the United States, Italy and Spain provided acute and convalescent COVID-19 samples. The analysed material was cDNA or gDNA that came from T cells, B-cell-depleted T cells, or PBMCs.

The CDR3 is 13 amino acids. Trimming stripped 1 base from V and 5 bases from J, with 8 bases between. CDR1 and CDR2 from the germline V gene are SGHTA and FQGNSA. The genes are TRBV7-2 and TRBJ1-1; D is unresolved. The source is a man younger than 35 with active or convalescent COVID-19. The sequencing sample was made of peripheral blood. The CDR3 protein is CASSLGGGTEAFF. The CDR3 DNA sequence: TGTGCCAGCAGCTTAGGGGGAGGGACTGAAGCTTTCTTT.